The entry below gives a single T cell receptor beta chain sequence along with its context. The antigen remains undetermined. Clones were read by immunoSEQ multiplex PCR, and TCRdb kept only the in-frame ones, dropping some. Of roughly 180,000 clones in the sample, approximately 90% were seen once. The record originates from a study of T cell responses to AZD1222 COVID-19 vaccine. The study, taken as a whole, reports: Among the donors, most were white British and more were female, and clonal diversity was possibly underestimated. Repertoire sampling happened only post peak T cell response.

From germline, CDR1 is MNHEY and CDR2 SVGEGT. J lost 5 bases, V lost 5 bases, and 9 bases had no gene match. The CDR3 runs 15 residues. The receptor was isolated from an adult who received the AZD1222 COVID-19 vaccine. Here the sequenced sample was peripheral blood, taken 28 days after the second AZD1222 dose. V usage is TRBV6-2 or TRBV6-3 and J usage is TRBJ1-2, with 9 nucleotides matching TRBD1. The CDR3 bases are TGTGCCAGCAGTCTCTCCGGGACAGGGTTATATGGCTACACCTTC. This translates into CASSLSGTGLYGYTF.